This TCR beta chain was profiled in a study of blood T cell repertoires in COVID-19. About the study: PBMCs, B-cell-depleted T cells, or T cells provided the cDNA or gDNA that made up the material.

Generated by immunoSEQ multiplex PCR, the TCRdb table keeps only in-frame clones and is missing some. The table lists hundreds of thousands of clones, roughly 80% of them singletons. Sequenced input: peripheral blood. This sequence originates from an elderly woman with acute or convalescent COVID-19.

CDR3 in amino acids: CASSPRTGGSTNEKLFF. DNA of the CDR3: TGTGCCAGCAGCCCGAGGACAGGGGGTTCGACTAATGAAAAACTGTTTTTT. The rearrangement joins TRBV3-1 (or the pseudogene TRBV3-2) to TRBJ1-4; TRBD1 matches 10 bases. The CDR3 totals 17 residues. Germline V CDR1 and CDR2: LGHDT, YNNKEL (reference sequence). V shed 4 bases and J 2 bases; nucleotides not matched to a gene: 7.